This T cell receptor beta chain was retrieved from a study of CD8 T cells in Susac syndrome. General study results and limits: It was acknowledged by the study that relatively few individuals were included in its TCR sequencing and HLA analysis.

The RNA input was about 0.5 to 1 ug, and it was reverse transcribed with random hexamers. TCRdb independently ran MiXCR on the immunoSEQ multiplex PCR reads; one entry per CDR3 protein. The sample includes some 90,000 distinct CDR3 sequences, over 85% of them seen just once. Trimming removed 5 bases at V and 4 bases at J, with 12 bases between. Looked up from germline, CDR1 is SGHNT and CDR2 is YENEEA. The CDR3 contains 13 residues. Negative magnetic isolation gave CD8+ and CD4+ cells; FACS enriched CD8+ TEMRA. Comments on this clonotype: Its antigen is currently unknown.

The origin of this receptor is a human donor in good health. Sequences were obtained from CD8+ T cells from PBMCs. The chain uses TRBV11-3 and TRBJ2-7, with D possibly TRBD1 on 6 matching bases. CDR3 coding DNA: TGTGCCAGCAGCGCCGGGACAAATTACGAGCAGTACTTC. Its translation is CASSAGTNYEQYF.